This TCR beta chain was captured in a study of CD8+ T cells in alopecia areata. About the research overall: A 6-month off-drug phase came after tofacitinib, which had lasted 6 to 18 months. General study findings and limits: Against the mouse data, patients shared TCRs less clearly, possibly for HLA reasons.

Sequencing templates came from extracted RNA that was reverse transcribed into cDNA. TCRdb's table, derived via immunoSEQ multiplex PCR, lists solely in-frame clones and lacks some. The repertoire consists of about 180,000 clones, with roughly 53% occurring once and the leading ten covering 10% to 12%. V was pared by 6 bases and J by 1 base, with 3 bases between. CDR3 length equals 11 residues. CDR1 MNHEY and CDR2 SVGAGI come from the germline V gene. The sample's treatment: oral pan-JAK inhibitor, 5-10 mg twice daily. Cell sorting on a FACSAria was used to separate CD4+ and CD8+ T cells from the PBMCs. Concerning this clone itself: What it recognizes is unknown.

V and J are TRBV6-5 and TRBJ1-1, with D unclear. The TCR originated in a human donor with alopecia areata. The sequencing here drew on CD8+ T cells sorted from blood, taken at week 24, from a patient treated with tofacitinib. This chain's CDR3 is CASRENTEAFF. In DNA, the CDR3 is TGTGCCAGCAGGGAGAACACTGAAGCTTTCTTT.